The 30 T cell receptor beta chains listed next were all sequenced from one sample in a study of identical twins (dated by TCRdb to 2016 to 2017). The library was generated by 5' RACE. The run used an Illumina HiSeq 2000. TCRdb trimmed the raw reads at Q25, called clones with MiXCR and kept productive beta chains. Each entry merges the rows of one CDR3 protein and shows their most common DNA and genes. This sample holds under 900,000 distinct CDR3 sequences; over 9% were observed only once. The ten most abundant clones make up around 1.5% of the sample. Separately, the same data were catalogued under a study of yellow fever vaccine responses in identical twins.

The sequencing sample was made of PBMCs. The receptors were gathered from a woman younger than 35 in good health.

This clonotype was recorded at least ten times. V usage is TRBV29-1 and J usage is TRBJ2-2, with TRBD2 identical over 9 bases. Germline lookup yields CDR1 SQVTM and CDR2 ANQGSEA. V shed 6 bases and J 4 bases; nucleotides not matched to a gene: 12. The CDR3 is made up of 16 amino acids. The CDR3 is CSVGLFAGGVTGELFF. The CDR3 DNA reads as TGCAGCGTGGGCCTGTTTGCGGGGGGGGTCACCGGGGAGCTGTTTTTT.

The rearrangement joins TRBV12-3 or TRBV12-4 to TRBJ2-2, with TRBD2 matching 11 bases. V lost 7 bases to trimming and J lost 7 bases; unmatched junction nucleotides: 5. The CDR3 runs 14 residues. CDR3 in amino acids: CASNAGLADGELFF. CDR3 DNA sequence: TGTGCCAGCAACGCGGGACTAGCGGACGGGGAGCTGTTTTTT.

V gene TRBV12-3 or TRBV12-4 combines with J gene TRBJ1-1, with TRBD1 as a possible D gene (6 bases). V was trimmed by 3 bases and J by 3 bases, leaving 26 bases between them. The CDR3 runs 19 residues. DNA for the CDR3: TGTGCCAGCAGTTTCGGTCTGACGTCCGGGGGCGGAGGGGACACTGAAGCTTTCTTT. Translation: CASSFGLTSGGGGDTEAFF.

This clonotype was observed many times. This sequence joins TRBV12-3 or TRBV12-4 and TRBJ1-4; a weak D match, TRBD1 (5 bases). V was clipped by 2 bases and J by 8 bases, with 12 bases between them. The CDR3 is 14 residues long. Here the CDR3 DNA reads TGTGCCAGCAGTTTAAGGGAGGGGCGCGAAAAACTGTTTTTT. This encodes CASSLREGREKLFF.

There are a few counts of this clonotype. The chain carries TRBV19 and TRBJ2-1; 8 positions agree with TRBD1. Losses at the gene ends were 3 bases for V and 5 bases for J; bases not matched to a gene: 6. CDR1 is LNHDA and CDR2 is SQIVND in the germline V gene (reference sequence). The CDR3 is 15 residues long. In DNA, the CDR3 is TGTGCCAGTAGTATCGCGGGGACAGGACACAATGAGCAGTTCTTC. It yields the protein CASSIAGTGHNEQFF. Full variable domain (rest looked up from reference TRBV19 and TRBJ2-1): DGGITQSPKYLFRKEGQNVTLSCEQNLNHDAMYWYRQDPGQGLRLIYYSQIVNDFQKGDIAEGYSVSREKKESFPLTVTSAQKNPTAFYLCASSIAGTGHNEQFFGPGTRLTVL.

This clonotype was counted a few times. The chain couples TRBV15 to TRBJ2-7; TRBD2 matches 9 bases. This CDR3 is 15 amino acids long. The germline V gene has CDR1 LNHNV and CDR2 YYDKDF (reference sequence). V dropped 0 bases and J dropped 6; count of bases not matched to a gene: 6. CDR3 sequence: CATSRDPLAGSEQYF. The CDR3 coding sequence is TGTGCCACCAGCAGAGATCCCCTAGCGGGATCCGAGCAGTACTTC. The full variable domain, rest sourced from reference TRBV15 and TRBJ2-7, is DAMVIQNPRYQVTQFGKPVTLSCSQTLNHNVMYWYQQKSSQAPKLLFHYYDKDFNNEADTPDNFQSRRPNTSFCFLDIRSPGLGDTAMYLCATSRDPLAGSEQYFGPGTRLTVT.

This chain joins TRBV29-1 and TRBJ2-2; 8 bases are shared with TRBD1. Germline values: CDR1 SQVTM, CDR2 ANQGSEA. The CDR3 totals 17 residues. Unmatched junction bases numbered 15, after V lost 4 bases and J lost 5 bases. The chain's CDR3 is CSVVGRGTGISTGELFF. CDR3 DNA: TGCAGCGTTGTGGGAAGGGGGACAGGAATTTCAACCGGGGAGCTGTTTTTT.

The genes are TRBV5-1 and TRBJ2-5; the D call may be TRBD1 or TRBD2 (5 bases each). The V gene's germline CDR1 is SGHRS and CDR2 YFSETQ. With 6 bases removed from V and 1 base from J, the gap between germline ends came to 13 bases. The CDR3 loop spans 14 amino acids. CDR3 bases: TGCGCCAGCACCGACGGGGCCTTCCAAGAGACCCAGTACTTC. Amino acids: CASTDGAFQETQYF. The full variable domain, with the rest looked up from reference TRBV5-1 and TRBJ2-5, is KAGVTQTPRYLIKTRGQQVTLSCSPISGHRSVSWYQQTPGQGLQFLFEYFSETQRNKGNFPGRFSGRQFSNSRSEMNVSTLELGDSALYLCASTDGAFQETQYFGPGTRLLVL.

The chain recombines TRBV28 with TRBJ2-7; D gene ambiguous. CDR1 is MDHEN and CDR2 is SYDVKM in the germline V gene. The CDR3 sequence is 11 residues long. V lost 5 bases, J lost 4 bases, and 6 bases lay in between. CDR3 sequence: CASSNQYEQYV. The DNA of the CDR3 is TGTGCCAGCAGTAACCAGTACGAGCAGTACGTC.

The chain joins TRBV20-1 to TRBJ2-7; D is ambiguous. Trimming took 4 bases from V and 3 from J, leaving 10 bases between them. The CDR3 runs 12 residues. Germline-derived CDR1 and CDR2 are DFQATT and SNEGSKA (reference sequence). The DNA of the CDR3 is TGCAGTGCTAACTTCGACCGCTACGAGCAGTACTTC. Amino acid sequence: CSANFDRYEQYF.

The gene calls are TRBV6-6 and TRBJ1-2; D unresolved. Germline CDR1 MNHNY, CDR2 SVGAGI (reference sequence). The CDR3 is 12 amino acids. Trimming pared 4 bases from V and 7 bases from J, leaving 10 bases between. As DNA, the CDR3 is TGTGCCAGCAGTTCCCGGCGGAGTGGCTACACCTTC. As protein: CASSSRRSGYTF.

J is TRBJ2-3 and V is TRBV2, with D possibly being TRBD1 (6 bases). V lost 6 bases, J lost 1 base, and 20 bases lay in between. From germline, CDR1 is SNHLY and CDR2 FYNNEI. The CDR3 has 17 residues. The chain's CDR3 is CASSDGWGRQGTDTQYF. CDR3 nucleotides: TGTGCCAGCAGCGACGGGTGGGGGCGGCAGGGCACAGATACGCAGTATTTT.

This chain connects TRBV7-9 to TRBJ2-2; D not certain. The CDR3 is made up of 11 amino acids. V was clipped by 6 bases and J by 7 bases, with 6 bases between them. CDR1 is SEHNR, CDR2 FQNEAQ, per germline (reference sequence). CDR3 in DNA: TGTGCCAGCAGACAAGGCGGGGAGCTGTTTTTT. Its protein product is CASRQGGELFF.

This clonotype came up a few times. V usage is TRBV7-2 and J usage is TRBJ2-2; 7 bases agree with TRBD2. The CDR3 contains 15 residues. Germline V lookup: CDR1 SGHTA, CDR2 FQGNSA. The V segment lost 3 bases and the J segment 3 bases; nucleotides outside the gene matches: 4. Written as DNA, the CDR3 is TGTGCCAGCAGCTTTGGGGGGGGAGACACCGGGGAGCTGTTTTTT. It encodes CASSFGGGDTGELFF.

In this sample, this clonotype turned up a few times. J is TRBJ2-3 and V is TRBV24-1, with D possibly matching TRBD2 (6 bases). This CDR3 has 14 residues. Germline CDR1 is KGHDR and CDR2 is SFDVKD. The V gene lost 2 bases and the J gene lost 5 bases, with 10 bases spanning the gap. CDR3 amino acids: CATSDYGEVDTQYF. DNA for the CDR3: TGTGCCACCAGTGATTACGGGGAGGTAGATACGCAGTATTTT.

This clonotype was counted ten times or more. This chain links TRBV7-2 with TRBJ2-3, with 11 nucleotides matching TRBD2. The CDR3 consists of 16 residues. Germline V gene sequence: CDR1 SGHTA, CDR2 FQGNSA. The V and J ends lost 5 bases and 0 bases, in that order; junction bases with no gene match: 4. CDR3: CASSHRLAGSTDTQYF. CDR3 bases: TGTGCCAGCAGCCACCGACTAGCGGGGAGCACAGATACGCAGTATTTT.

This clonotype was seen more than once but under ten times. This chain connects TRBV10-3 to TRBJ2-2; 9 bases fit TRBD2. V lost 2 bases, J lost 6 bases, and 10 bases stayed unmatched. This CDR3 comprises 17 residues. Germline loops: CDR1 ENHRY, CDR2 SYGVKD. CDR3 DNA sequence: TGTGCCATCAGTGAGCATCTGGTTCAGCGGGAGGCCGGGGAGCTGTTTTTT. This codes for CAISEHLVQREAGELFF.

Many counts were recorded for this clonotype. The chain carries TRBV5-1 and TRBJ2-1; TRBD1 aligns across 7 bases. The CDR3 length is 14 residues. Germline lookup yields CDR1 SGHRS and CDR2 YFSETQ. V lost 4 bases to trimming and J lost 6 bases; unmatched junction nucleotides: 7. In DNA form, the CDR3 reads TGCGCCAGCAGCGGTGGGACAGCTACCAATGAGCAGTTCTTC. Its translation is CASSGGTATNEQFF.

This clonotype appeared many times. The CDR3 spells CASAPPLHNEQFF. The DNA for the CDR3 is TGTGCCAGCGCCCCCCCCCTGCACAATGAGCAGTTCTTC. The chain couples TRBV7-9 to TRBJ2-1, with unresolved D. Germline V gene data show CDR1 as SEHNR and CDR2 as FQNEAQ (reference sequence). Trimming left V 8 bases short and J 5 bases short, with 13 bases between. CDR3 length: 13 amino acids.

This clonotype was counted only a few times. The CDR3 region is CASKDRASGYEQYF. The CDR3 DNA is TGTGCCAGCAAGGATAGGGCTAGCGGCTACGAGCAGTACTTC. This rearrangement joins TRBV2 to TRBJ2-7; 7 nucleotides line up with TRBD2. This CDR3 comprises 14 residues. Germline CDR1 is SNHLY and CDR2 is FYNNEI. Germline trimming cut 7 bases from V and 3 bases from J; bases unmatched to any gene: 9.

This clonotype was counted between two and nine times. In nucleotides, the CDR3 is TGTGCCAGCAGCTTAGGTCGTACGGGTAGATATGAGCAGTTCTTC. Amino acid sequence: CASSLGRTGRYEQFF. This chain links TRBV11-1 with TRBJ2-1; no clear D gene. The V gene lost 1 base and the J gene lost 8 bases, with 15 bases spanning the gap. The CDR3 runs 15 residues. Germline CDR1 is SGHAT and CDR2 is FQDESV (reference sequence).

The rearrangement uses TRBV4-1 and TRBJ2-5; 10 positions match TRBD2. V shed 1 base, J shed 1 base, and the junction held 9 bases outside the gene matches. The V gene's germline CDR1 is MGHRA and CDR2 YSYEKL. CDR3 length equals 18 residues. The CDR3 loop reads CASSQALGVAGGQETQYF. DNA for the CDR3: TGCGCCAGCAGCCAAGCCTTGGGGGTAGCGGGGGGCCAAGAGACCCAGTACTTC.

The V gene is TRBV28, the J gene TRBJ2-7; D gene ambiguous. This CDR3 is 15 amino acids long. Germline loops: CDR1 MDHEN, CDR2 SYDVKM. Trimming took off 3 bases at V and 6 bases at J, with 18 bases between the two ends. CDR3 in amino acids: CASSFRRGRVSEQYF. The CDR3, as DNA: TGTGCCAGCAGTTTCAGGCGAGGAAGGGTCAGCGAGCAGTACTTC. Full variable domain (missing parts from reference TRBV28 and TRBJ2-7): DVKVTQSSRYLVKRTGEKVFLECVQDMDHENMFWYRQDPGLGLRLIYFSYDVKMKEKGDIPEGYSVSREKKERFSLILESASTNQTSMYLCASSFRRGRVSEQYFGPGTRLTVT.

This clonotype appeared a single time. V is TRBV10-3 and J is TRBJ2-3, with TRBD1 as a possible D gene (6 bases). Germline assignment: CDR1 ENHRY and CDR2 SYGVKD. V dropped 3 bases and J dropped 4 bases, with 11 bases sitting between them. The CDR3 loop spans 14 amino acids. The CDR3 DNA reads as TGTGCCATCAGTGATGATCCAGGGGCAGATACGCAGTATTTT. Translated, it gives CAISDDPGADTQYF.

This chain connects TRBV11-3 to TRBJ1-1, with unresolved D. From germline, CDR1 is SGHNT and CDR2 YENEEA. The CDR3 has 15 amino acids. Deletions cut 4 bases from V and 1 base from J, with 13 bases between. The CDR3 DNA follows: TGTGCCAGCAGCTCGGACGGAGTAACGAACACTGAAGCTTTCTTT. Its translation is CASSSDGVTNTEAFF.

This clonotype was picked up many times. V gene TRBV5-6 combines with J gene TRBJ2-1, with D tentatively TRBD1 or TRBD2 (6 bases each). Germline CDR1 is SGHDT and CDR2 is YYEEEE. This CDR3 has 13 residues. Trimming took 4 bases from V and 5 from J, leaving 10 bases between them. Here the CDR3 reads CASSPGANNEQFF. CDR3 bases: TGTGCCAGCAGCCCGGGGGCCAACAATGAGCAGTTCTTC.

This clonotype occurred a few times. CDR3 nucleotides: TGTGCCAGCAGTCACACTAAAGGCACGAGCAATCAGCCCCAGCATTTT. It codes for CASSHTKGTSNQPQHF. This chain uses TRBV28 with TRBJ1-5, with D unresolved. V lost 5 bases and J lost 1, with 15 bases in between. Germline V gives CDR1 MDHEN, CDR2 SYDVKM. The CDR3 is 16 residues long.

This clonotype appeared a few times. The rearrangement links TRBV6-1 to TRBJ2-2; 9 bases are a match to TRBD1. The V gene's germline CDR1 is MNHNS and CDR2 SASEGT. Trimming took 7 bases from V and 5 from J; bases not matched to a gene: 5. This CDR3 comprises 14 residues. CDR3 sequence reads: CASKGQGWTGELFF. CDR3 sequence (DNA): TGTGCCAGCAAGGGACAGGGCTGGACCGGGGAGCTGTTTTTT.

This clonotype was seen more than once but under ten times. The rearrangement joins TRBV29-1 to TRBJ2-6; no definite D call. The CDR3 sequence is 16 residues long. Trimming shortened V by 3 bases and J by 2 bases, and 14 bases separated the two germline ends. Germline V gene data show CDR1 as SQVTM and CDR2 as ANQGSEA. CDR3 nucleotides: TGCAGCGTTGAGTCGGTATATGGGGCTGGGGCCAACGTCCTGACTTTC. It specifies CSVESVYGAGANVLTF.

This clonotype was detected many times. J is TRBJ1-5 and V is TRBV7-9; TRBD1 is a possible D gene (5 bases). Looked up from germline, CDR1 is SEHNR and CDR2 is FQNEAQ (reference sequence). Trimming shortened V by 5 bases and J by 7 bases, and 12 bases separated the two germline ends. The CDR3 runs 13 residues. The CDR3 DNA is TGTGCCAGCAGCCCCTGGGCAGGGCAGCCCCAGCATTTT. This codes for CASSPWAGQPQHF.